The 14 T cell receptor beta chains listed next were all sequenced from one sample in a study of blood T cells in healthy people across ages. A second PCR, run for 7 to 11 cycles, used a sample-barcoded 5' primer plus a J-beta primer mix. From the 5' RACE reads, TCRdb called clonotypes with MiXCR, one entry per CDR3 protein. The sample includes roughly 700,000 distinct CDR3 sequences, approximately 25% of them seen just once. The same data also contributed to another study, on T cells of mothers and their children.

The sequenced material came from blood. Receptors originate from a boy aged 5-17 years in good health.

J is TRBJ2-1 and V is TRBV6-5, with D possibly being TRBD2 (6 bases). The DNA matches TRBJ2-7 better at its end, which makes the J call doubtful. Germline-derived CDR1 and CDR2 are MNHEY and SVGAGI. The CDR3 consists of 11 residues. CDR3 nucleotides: TGTGCCAGCAGAAAGGAGGGGGAGCAGTACTTC. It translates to CASRKEGEQYF.

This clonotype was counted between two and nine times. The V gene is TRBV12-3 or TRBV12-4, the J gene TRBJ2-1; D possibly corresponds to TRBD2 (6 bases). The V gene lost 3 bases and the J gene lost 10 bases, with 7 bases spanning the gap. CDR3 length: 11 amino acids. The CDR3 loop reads CASSFAGEQFF. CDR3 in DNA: TGTGCCAGCAGTTTTGCGGGGGAGCAGTTCTTC.

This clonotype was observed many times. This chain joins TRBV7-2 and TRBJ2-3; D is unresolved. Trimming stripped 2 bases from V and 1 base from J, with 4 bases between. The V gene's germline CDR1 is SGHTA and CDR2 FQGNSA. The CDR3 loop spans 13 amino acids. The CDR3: CASSLPGTDTQYF. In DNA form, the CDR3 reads TGTGCCAGCAGCTTACCTGGCACAGATACGCAGTATTTT.

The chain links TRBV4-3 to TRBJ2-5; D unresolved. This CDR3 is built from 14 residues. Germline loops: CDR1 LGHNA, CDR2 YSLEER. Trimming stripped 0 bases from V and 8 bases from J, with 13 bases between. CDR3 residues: CASSQDRAIETQYF. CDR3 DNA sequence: TGCGCCAGCAGCCAAGATCGGGCAATAGAAACCCAGTACTTC.

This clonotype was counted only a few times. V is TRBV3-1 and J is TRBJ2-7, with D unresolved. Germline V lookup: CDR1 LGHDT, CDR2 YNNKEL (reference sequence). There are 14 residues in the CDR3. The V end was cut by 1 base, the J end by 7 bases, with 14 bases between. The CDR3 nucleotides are TGTGCCAGCAGCCAAGCCTACCTGGCGATTGAGCAGTACTTC. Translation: CASSQAYLAIEQYF.

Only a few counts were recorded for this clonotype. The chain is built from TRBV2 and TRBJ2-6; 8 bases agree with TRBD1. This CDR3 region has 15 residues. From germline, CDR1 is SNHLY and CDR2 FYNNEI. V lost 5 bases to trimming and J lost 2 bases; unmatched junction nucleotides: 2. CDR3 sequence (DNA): TGTGCCAGCAGTATGACAGGGGCTGGGGCCAACGTCCTGACTTTC. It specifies CASSMTGAGANVLTF.

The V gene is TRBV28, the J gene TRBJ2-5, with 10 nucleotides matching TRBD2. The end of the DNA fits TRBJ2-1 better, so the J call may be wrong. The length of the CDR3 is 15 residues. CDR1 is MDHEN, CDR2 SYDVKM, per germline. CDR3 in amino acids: CASSWASGRWFEQFF. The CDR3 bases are TGTGCCAGCAGTTGGGCTAGCGGGAGATGGTTTGAGCAGTTCTTC.

The CDR3 protein is CASRAGVSNYGYTF. The CDR3 DNA reads as TGTGCCAGCAGGGCGGGGGTCAGTAACTATGGCTACACCTTC. This rearrangement joins TRBV7-2 to TRBJ1-2; a weak D match, TRBD1 (5 bases). This CDR3 is built from 14 residues. The V gene lost 6 bases and the J gene lost 1 base, with 12 bases spanning the gap. From germline, CDR1 is SGHTA and CDR2 FQGNSA.

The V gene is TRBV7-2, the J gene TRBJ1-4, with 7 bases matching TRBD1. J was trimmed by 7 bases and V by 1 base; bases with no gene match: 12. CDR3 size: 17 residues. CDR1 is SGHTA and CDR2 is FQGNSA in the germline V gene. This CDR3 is CASSLETIQGFAEKLFF. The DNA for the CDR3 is TGTGCCAGCAGCTTAGAAACCATACAGGGGTTCGCTGAAAAACTGTTTTTT.

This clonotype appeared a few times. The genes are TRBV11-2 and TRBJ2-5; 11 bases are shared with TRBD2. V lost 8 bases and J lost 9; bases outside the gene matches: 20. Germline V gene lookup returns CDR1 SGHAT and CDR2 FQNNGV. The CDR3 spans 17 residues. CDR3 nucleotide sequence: TGTGCCAGCTTGCCGGGACTAGCGGTTTCCCGGATCGGTCCCCAGTACTTC. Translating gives CASLPGLAVSRIGPQYF.

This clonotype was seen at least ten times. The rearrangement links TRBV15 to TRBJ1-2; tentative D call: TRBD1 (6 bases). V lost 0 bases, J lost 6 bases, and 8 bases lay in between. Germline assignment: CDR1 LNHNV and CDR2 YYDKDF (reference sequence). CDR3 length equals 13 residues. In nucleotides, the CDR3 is TGTGCCACCAGCAGAGAGGAGGGGGATGGCTACACCTTC. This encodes CATSREEGDGYTF.

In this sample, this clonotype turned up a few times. CDR3 protein: CASSRSGIVETQYF. CDR3 nucleotide sequence: TGTGCCAGCAGTCGGAGCGGGATTGTCGAGACCCAGTACTTC. The chain is built from TRBV28 and TRBJ2-5, with TRBD2 identical over 7 bases. V lost 5 bases to trimming and J lost 5 bases; unmatched junction nucleotides: 8. The V gene's germline CDR1 is MDHEN and CDR2 SYDVKM. The CDR3 length is 14 residues.

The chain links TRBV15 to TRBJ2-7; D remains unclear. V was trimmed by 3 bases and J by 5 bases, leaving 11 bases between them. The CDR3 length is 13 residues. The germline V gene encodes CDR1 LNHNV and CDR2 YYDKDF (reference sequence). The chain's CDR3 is CATSSRFSNEQYF. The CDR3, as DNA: TGTGCCACCAGCAGTCGATTTTCGAACGAGCAGTACTTC.

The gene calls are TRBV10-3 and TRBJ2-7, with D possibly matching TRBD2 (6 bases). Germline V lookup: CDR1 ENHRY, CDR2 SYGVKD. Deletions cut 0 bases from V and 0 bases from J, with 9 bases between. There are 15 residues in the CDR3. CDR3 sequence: CAISESAGSSYEQYF. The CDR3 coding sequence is TGTGCCATCAGTGAGTCTGCGGGAAGCTCCTACGAGCAGTACTTC.